Listed below are T cell receptor beta chains from one sample, sequenced in a study of blood T cell repertoires in COVID-19. Method: immunoSEQ multiplex PCR; TCRdb's copy keeps in-frame clones and lacks some. The profile covers over 200,000 clones, with more than 80% appearing a single time and roughly 2.5% taken by the ten largest. What was sequenced was peripheral blood. The source of these receptors is a man aged 25-45 years with COVID-19, enrolled during active disease. Both conserved end residues are part of each CDR3. D genes are given only for firm matches. Part of the rows lack a size; the others show once, few, many or a class for expanded clones.

j_gene	abundance	d_gene	v_gene	CDR3aa	CDR3nt
TRBJ2-2	-	-	TRBV5-1	CASSLVVGLNTGELFF	TGCGCCAGCAGCTTGGTTGTAGGACTGAACACCGGGGAGCTGTTTTTT
TRBJ2-2	few	TRBD1	TRBV25-1	CASSELRGLATGELFF	TGTGCCAGCAGTGAACTCAGGGGGCTGGCCACCGGGGAGCTGTTTTTT
TRBJ1-4	-	TRBD1	TRBV28	CASSLTGVREKLFF	TGTGCCAGCAGTTTAACAGGGGTTCGGGAAAAACTGTTTTTT
TRBJ1-2	-	-	TRBV5-1	CASSQVASDYGYTF	TGCGCCAGCAGTCAAGTCGCCTCAGACTATGGCTACACCTTC
TRBJ1-2	-	-	TRBV3-1/TRBV3-2	CASTKGEGQGNYGYTF	TGTGCCAGCACCAAAGGCGAGGGGCAGGGGAACTATGGCTACACCTTC
TRBJ1-4	-	-	TRBV18	CASSPAADEKLFF	TGTGCCAGCTCACCGGCGGCGGATGAAAAACTGTTTTTT
TRBJ1-5	-	-	TRBV6-2/TRBV6-3	CASSYGIYSNQPQHF	TGTGCCAGCAGTTACGGCATTTATAGCAATCAGCCCCAGCATTTT
TRBJ1-2	once	-	TRBV10-3	CAIRGDAGNYGYTF	TGTGCCATCAGAGGAGATGCAGGGAACTATGGCTACACCTTC
TRBJ1-2	-	-	TRBV5-1	CASSSISEGWSDGYTF	TGCGCCAGCAGCTCAATCTCGGAGGGGTGGTCGGATGGCTACACCTTC
TRBJ1-5	-	-	TRBV27	CASSLAGSHLHQPQHF	TGTGCCAGCAGTTTAGCGGGGTCGCATCTCCATCAGCCCCAGCATTTT
TRBJ2-7	-	-	TRBV6-2/TRBV6-3	CASSHTLGLNSYEQYF	TGTGCCAGCAGCCATACTCTGGGACTCAACTCCTACGAGCAGTACTTC
TRBJ2-1	-	TRBD1	TRBV5-1	CASSLDTGTAYNEQFF	TGCGCCAGCAGCTTGGATACCGGGACAGCCTACAATGAGCAGTTCTTC
TRBJ1-1	few	-	TRBV19	CASSIGSPHTEAFF	TGTGCCAGTAGTATAGGCAGTCCCCACACTGAAGCTTTCTTT
TRBJ1-3	-	TRBD1	TRBV18	CASSLPGQGPNTIYF	TGTGCCAGCTCACTGCCGGGACAGGGGCCAAACACCATATATTTT
TRBJ2-3	-	TRBD2	TRBV6-4	CASSERGATDTQYF	TGTGCCAGCAGTGAGCGGGGGGCAACAGATACGCAGTATTTT
TRBJ1-1	-	-	TRBV6-5	CASSFYPGLGTEAFF	TGTGCCAGCAGTTTTTACCCAGGGTTGGGGACTGAAGCTTTCTTT
TRBJ2-7	-	TRBD1	TRBV18	CASSPPGQHSYEQYF	TGTGCCAGCTCTCCCCCGGGACAGCACTCCTACGAGCAGTACTTC
TRBJ1-2	once	-	TRBV29-1	CSVWLGGGYTF	TGCAGCGTGTGGTTGGGAGGGGGCTACACCTTC
TRBJ1-5	-	-	TRBV7-8	CASSSQGGNNQPQHF	TGTGCCAGCAGCTCCCAAGGGGGTAACAATCAGCCCCAGCATTTT
TRBJ2-1	once	-	TRBV20-1	CSASPLGRTGPYNEQFF	TGCAGTGCTAGTCCCCTAGGGCGGACTGGCCCTTACAATGAGCAGTTCTTC
TRBJ2-5	-	-	TRBV15	CATSTTQGFQETQYF	TGTGCCACCAGCACAACACAGGGTTTCCAAGAGACCCAGTACTTC
TRBJ2-1	-	-	TRBV6-2/TRBV6-3	CASSYLVYNEQFF	TGTGCCAGCAGTTACCTCGTCTACAATGAGCAGTTCTTC
TRBJ2-7	-	TRBD2	TRBV5-5	CASSNQPGLAGFDEQYF	TGTGCCAGCAGCAATCAACCGGGACTAGCGGGGTTCGACGAGCAGTACTTC
TRBJ2-7	-	TRBD2	TRBV25-1	CASAPGTSDEQYF	TGTGCCAGCGCCCCCGGGACTAGCGACGAGCAGTACTTC
TRBJ1-5	-	TRBD1	TRBV10-3	CATRQGGNQPQHF	TGTGCCACCAGACAGGGAGGCAATCAGCCCCAGCATTTT
TRBJ2-1	-	-	TRBV13	CASSLAAYNEQFF	TGTGCCAGCAGCTTAGCCGCCTACAATGAGCAGTTCTTC
TRBJ2-2	-	-	TRBV7-2	CASSLTGFRLSGELFF	TGTGCCAGCAGCTTGACAGGTTTTCGGTTATCCGGGGAGCTGTTTTTT
TRBJ2-5	-	-	TRBV30	CAWSVKQGTSQETQYF	TGTGCCTGGAGTGTAAAACAGGGAACCTCACAAGAGACCCAGTACTTC
TRBJ2-1	-	-	TRBV11-2	CASSSIGTSTSSSYNEQFF	TGTGCCAGCAGCTCCATCGGGACATCAACCTCGAGCTCCTACAATGAGCAGTTCTTC
TRBJ1-2	-	TRBD1	TRBV9	CASSANQQGAYGYTF	TGTGCCAGCAGCGCAAATCAACAGGGGGCCTATGGCTACACCTTC
TRBJ2-1	-	-	TRBV12-5	CASGPRGAGVSNEQFF	TGTGCTAGTGGTCCTCGGGGGGCGGGGGTGAGCAATGAGCAGTTCTTC
TRBJ2-3	-	-	TRBV24-1	CATSIGTDTQYF	TGTGCCACCAGTATCGGCACAGATACGCAGTATTTT
TRBJ2-7	few	-	TRBV9	CASSGEDEQYF	TGTGCCAGCAGCGGAGAGGACGAGCAGTACTTC
TRBJ1-1	-	TRBD1	TRBV6-5	CASSNHETGGAEAFF	TGTGCCAGCAGTAACCACGAAACAGGGGGGGCTGAAGCTTTCTTT
TRBJ1-2	-	-	TRBV4-1	CASSQESQNYGYTF	TGCGCCAGCAGCCAAGAAAGTCAGAACTATGGCTACACCTTC
TRBJ2-7	-	-	TRBV3-1/TRBV3-2	CASSQGGDYEQYF	TGTGCCAGCAGCCAGGGCGGGGACTACGAGCAGTACTTC
TRBJ1-1	once	TRBD1	TRBV10-3	CAISDLTGMNTEAFF	TGTGCCATCAGTGATTTGACAGGGATGAACACTGAAGCTTTCTTT
TRBJ2-7	-	TRBD1	TRBV7-8	CASSLGNRGFFGEQYF	TGTGCCAGCAGCTTAGGTAACAGGGGGTTCTTCGGCGAGCAGTACTTC
TRBJ1-2	-	TRBD1	TRBV7-8	CASSRGQGGGYTF	TGTGCCAGCAGCCGGGGACAGGGGGGTGGCTACACCTTC
TRBJ1-6	once	TRBD1	TRBV6-6	CASRTNRDRGSPLHF	TGTGCCAGCAGGACGAACCGGGACAGAGGATCACCCCTCCACTTT
TRBJ1-5	-	-	TRBV7-3	CASSQYSNQPQHF	TGTGCCAGCAGCCAGTATAGCAATCAGCCCCAGCATTTT
TRBJ1-2	-	-	TRBV6-5	CASSYSTGNFYGYTF	TGTGCCAGCAGTTACTCTACAGGGAACTTCTATGGCTACACCTTC
TRBJ2-3	-	-	TRBV11-3	CASSSAFRDTQYF	TGTGCCAGCAGCTCCGCGTTCAGGGATACGCAGTATTTT
TRBJ1-2	few	-	TRBV7-2	CASSPQGGLNYGYTF	TGTGCCAGCAGCCCCCAGGGAGGTCTAAACTATGGCTACACCTTC
TRBJ1-1	-	-	TRBV28	CASSVGSLNTEAFF	TGTGCCAGCAGTGTTGGGAGTTTGAACACTGAAGCTTTCTTT
TRBJ2-2	-	-	TRBV9	CASSVRSVAGELFF	TGTGCCAGCAGCGTAAGGAGTGTCGCCGGGGAGCTGTTTTTT
TRBJ2-3	-	-	TRBV7-2	CASSLVYISTDTQYF	TGTGCCAGCAGCTTAGTGTACATTAGCACAGATACGCAGTATTTT
TRBJ1-1	-	-	TRBV28	CASSLWTGRAAFF	TGTGCCAGCAGTTTATGGACGGGCAGGGCCGCTTTCTTT
TRBJ2-3	-	-	TRBV2	CASSELLNPDTQYF	TGTGCCAGCAGTGAACTACTGAATCCAGATACGCAGTATTTT
TRBJ1-4	-	TRBD1	TRBV10-3	CAIQRDRGEKLFF	TGTGCCATCCAACGGGACAGGGGTGAAAAACTGTTTTTT
TRBJ1-1	-	TRBD1	TRBV19	CASSTWDRSEAFF	TGTGCCAGTAGTACTTGGGACAGGTCTGAAGCTTTCTTT
TRBJ1-5	-	-	TRBV7-3	CASSWQGSNQPQHF	TGTGCCAGCAGCTGGCAGGGTAGCAATCAGCCCCAGCATTTT
TRBJ1-5	-	-	TRBV6-5	CASSYVAFNSNQPQHF	TGTGCCAGCAGTTATGTGGCCTTCAATAGCAATCAGCCCCAGCATTTT